A single sample gave rise to the 2 T cell receptor beta chains below, sequenced in a study of beta chain features in type 1 diabetes. Their antigens remain unidentified. General observations from the study: The study found moderately but significantly shorter TCRB CDR3s in all four CD4+ subsets of Type 1 diabetes patients.

Expressed TCRB transcripts were sequenced because the entire RNA isolate underwent reverse transcription. Clones were read by immunoSEQ multiplex PCR, and TCRdb kept only the in-frame ones, dropping some. Here the sample spans about 300,000 clones, about 14% being singletons. The sequenced sample consisted of naive CD4+ T cells from blood. All receptors come from a young woman with type 1 diabetes.

The rearrangement uses TRBV2 and TRBJ2-4; D remains ambiguous. Germline V CDR1 and CDR2: SNHLY, FYNNEI. Trimming took off 2 bases at V and 7 bases at J, with 3 bases between the two ends. This CDR3 is built from 11 residues. In DNA form, the CDR3 reads TGTGCCAGCAGTGAACGGAACATTCAGTACTTC. Protein sequence: CASSERNIQYF. Based on the CDR3 plus reference TRBV2 and TRBJ2-4, the full variable domain is EPEVTQTPSHQVTQMGQEVILRCVPISNHLYFYWYRQILGQKVEFLVSFYNNEISEKSEIFDDQFSVERPDGSNFTLKIRSTKLEDSAMYFCASSERNIQYFGAGTRLSVL.

This chain joins TRBV11-2 and TRBJ2-4; perhaps TRBD1 as D (5 bases). Germline loops: CDR1 SGHAT, CDR2 FQNNGV. The V end was cut by 6 bases, the J end by 6 bases, with 12 bases between. CDR3 size: 13 residues. CDR3: CASSRTSLNIQYF. In DNA, the CDR3 is TGTGCCAGCAGTAGGACAAGCCTAAACATTCAGTACTTC.